One T cell receptor (beta chain) is described in this entry. PCR primers comprised 60 Vbeta and 13 Jbeta primers. The method was immunoSEQ multiplex PCR; TCRdb's version includes in-frame clones alone and lacks a portion of them. Altogether 150,000 or so clones are present, approximately 82% being singletons, with the ten largest covering approximately 10%. The data stem from a study of cytomegalovirus exposure and HLA in healthy donors. CDR1 is SNHLY and CDR2 is FYNNEI in the germline V gene. This CDR3 is built from 14 residues. J gave up 4 bases and V 7 bases, and 4 bases lay outside the gene matches.

The TCR was taken from a man between 18 and 35 years old in good health and CMV-seropositive. Sequenced input: PBMCs. The chain is built from TRBV2 and TRBJ1-4; 9 bases agree with TRBD1. CDR3 region: CASTRTGDNEKLFF. CDR3 in DNA: TGTGCCAGCACCCGGACAGGGGATAATGAAAAACTGTTTTTT.